These 9 T cell receptor beta chains came from one sample sequenced in a study of blood T cells in healthy people across ages. It was with a sample-barcoded 5' primer and a J-beta primer mix that a second PCR of roughly 7 to 12 cycles was run. Each CDR3 protein is one row after TCRdb ran MiXCR on the 5' RACE reads. This table holds 800,000 or so distinct CDR3 sequences, roughly 46% found once. Sequencing was performed on blood. These receptors were obtained from a man of 80 years or more in good health.

On this clonotype: The junction and the germline gene differ at one end; a read error may be behind it. The V gene is TRBV12-3 or TRBV12-4, the J gene TRBJ2-3; TRBD1 might be the D (7 bases). The CDR3 is made up of 17 amino acids. The CDR3 spells CVSSTDRTGVGADTQYF. The CDR3 nucleotides read TGTGTCAGCAGTACGGACAGGACGGGAGTGGGGGCAGATACGCAGTATTTT.

The sample holds one count of this clonotype. The V gene is TRBV7-9, the J gene TRBJ2-5; 9 nucleotides match TRBD2. The J call is doubtful: the DNA matches TRBJ2-7 better. The CDR3 length is 17 residues. Germline values: CDR1 SEHNR, CDR2 FQNEAQ (reference sequence). CDR3 protein: CASSLARGSGRPYEQYF. Here the CDR3 DNA reads TGTGCCAGCAGCTTAGCGCGGGGTAGCGGGAGACCCTACGAGCAGTACTTC.

This clonotype was seen only a few times. A junction boundary mismatches the germline segment, possibly from a read error. The chain joins TRBV7-7 to TRBJ2-5; possibly TRBD2 for D (6 bases). CDR3 length: 15 amino acids. The germline gives CDR1 SSHAT, CDR2 FNYEAQ (reference sequence). This chain's CDR3 is CASSAGGSSQETQYF. CDR3 in DNA: TGTGCTAGCAGCGCCGGAGGGAGCAGCCAAGAGACCCAGTACTTC. The full variable domain, completed using reference TRBV7-7 and TRBJ2-5, is GAGVSQSPRYKVTKRGQDVTLRCDPISSHATLYWYQQALGQGPEFLTYFNYEAQPDKSGLPSDRFSAERPEGSISTLTIQRTEQRDSAMYRCASSAGGSSQETQYFGPGTRLLVL.

V usage is TRBV6-5 and J usage is TRBJ2-4; maybe TRBD1 (5 bases). The tail of the sequence fits TRBJ2-7 better, so the J call may be wrong. The CDR3 consists of 14 residues. Germline CDR1 and CDR2: MNHEY and SVGAGI. The CDR3 region has the DNA TGTGCCAGCAGCCCAAGGGGCAGGGTCTACGAGCAGTACTTC. Translation: CASSPRGRVYEQYF.

This clonotype was counted at least ten times. The chain carries TRBV5-1 and TRBJ2-3; TRBD2 matches 7 bases. CDR3 length equals 15 residues. The germline V gene encodes CDR1 SGHRS and CDR2 YFSETQ. Losses at the gene ends were 4 bases for V and 5 bases for J; bases not matched to a gene: 10. The CDR3 region has the DNA TGCGCCAGCAGCACCCAGCGGGGCACTCTAGATACGCAGTATTTT. It translates to CASSTQRGTLDTQYF.

V and J are TRBV11-1 and TRBJ2-5; D possibly corresponds to TRBD2 (5 bases). This CDR3 has 16 amino acids. CDR1 and CDR2 from the germline V gene are SGHAT and FQDESV (reference sequence). The ends were cut back, 2 bases at V and 0 bases at J, with 13 bases in the middle. The CDR3 loop reads CASSLWASRNQETQYF. The CDR3 bases are TGTGCCAGCAGCTTATGGGCTAGCAGAAACCAAGAGACCCAGTACTTC.

The genes are TRBV12-5 and TRBJ2-3, with 8 bases identical to TRBD2. V lost 1 base, J lost 4 bases, and 1 base stayed unmatched. This CDR3 has 14 residues. Germline values: CDR1 LGHNT, CDR2 FRNRAP. The CDR3, as DNA: TGTGCTAGTGGTTTGGAACTAGCGGCAGATACGCAGTATTTT. Translated: CASGLELAADTQYF.

This sequence joins TRBV10-3 and TRBJ2-5; 11 bases are shared with TRBD1. V shed 4 bases, J shed 4 bases, and the junction held 8 bases outside the gene matches. Per the germline V gene, CDR1 is ENHRY and CDR2 is SYGVKD. The CDR3 runs to 16 residues. The DNA of the CDR3 is TGTGCCATCAGTGTAACCGGACAGGGGGCGGGAGAGACCCAGTACTTC. Amino acids: CAISVTGQGAGETQYF.

On this clonotype: At one boundary the junction diverges from the germline segment, which might be a read error. The chain employs TRBV20-1 and TRBJ2-5; perhaps TRBD2 as D (6 bases). Looked up from germline, CDR1 is DFQATT and CDR2 is SNEGSKA (reference sequence). CDR3 length: 14 residues. CDR3 amino acids: CCASTPGLNNEQYF. The DNA of the CDR3 is TGCTGTGCTAGCACCCCGGGACTCAACAATGAGCAGTACTTC.